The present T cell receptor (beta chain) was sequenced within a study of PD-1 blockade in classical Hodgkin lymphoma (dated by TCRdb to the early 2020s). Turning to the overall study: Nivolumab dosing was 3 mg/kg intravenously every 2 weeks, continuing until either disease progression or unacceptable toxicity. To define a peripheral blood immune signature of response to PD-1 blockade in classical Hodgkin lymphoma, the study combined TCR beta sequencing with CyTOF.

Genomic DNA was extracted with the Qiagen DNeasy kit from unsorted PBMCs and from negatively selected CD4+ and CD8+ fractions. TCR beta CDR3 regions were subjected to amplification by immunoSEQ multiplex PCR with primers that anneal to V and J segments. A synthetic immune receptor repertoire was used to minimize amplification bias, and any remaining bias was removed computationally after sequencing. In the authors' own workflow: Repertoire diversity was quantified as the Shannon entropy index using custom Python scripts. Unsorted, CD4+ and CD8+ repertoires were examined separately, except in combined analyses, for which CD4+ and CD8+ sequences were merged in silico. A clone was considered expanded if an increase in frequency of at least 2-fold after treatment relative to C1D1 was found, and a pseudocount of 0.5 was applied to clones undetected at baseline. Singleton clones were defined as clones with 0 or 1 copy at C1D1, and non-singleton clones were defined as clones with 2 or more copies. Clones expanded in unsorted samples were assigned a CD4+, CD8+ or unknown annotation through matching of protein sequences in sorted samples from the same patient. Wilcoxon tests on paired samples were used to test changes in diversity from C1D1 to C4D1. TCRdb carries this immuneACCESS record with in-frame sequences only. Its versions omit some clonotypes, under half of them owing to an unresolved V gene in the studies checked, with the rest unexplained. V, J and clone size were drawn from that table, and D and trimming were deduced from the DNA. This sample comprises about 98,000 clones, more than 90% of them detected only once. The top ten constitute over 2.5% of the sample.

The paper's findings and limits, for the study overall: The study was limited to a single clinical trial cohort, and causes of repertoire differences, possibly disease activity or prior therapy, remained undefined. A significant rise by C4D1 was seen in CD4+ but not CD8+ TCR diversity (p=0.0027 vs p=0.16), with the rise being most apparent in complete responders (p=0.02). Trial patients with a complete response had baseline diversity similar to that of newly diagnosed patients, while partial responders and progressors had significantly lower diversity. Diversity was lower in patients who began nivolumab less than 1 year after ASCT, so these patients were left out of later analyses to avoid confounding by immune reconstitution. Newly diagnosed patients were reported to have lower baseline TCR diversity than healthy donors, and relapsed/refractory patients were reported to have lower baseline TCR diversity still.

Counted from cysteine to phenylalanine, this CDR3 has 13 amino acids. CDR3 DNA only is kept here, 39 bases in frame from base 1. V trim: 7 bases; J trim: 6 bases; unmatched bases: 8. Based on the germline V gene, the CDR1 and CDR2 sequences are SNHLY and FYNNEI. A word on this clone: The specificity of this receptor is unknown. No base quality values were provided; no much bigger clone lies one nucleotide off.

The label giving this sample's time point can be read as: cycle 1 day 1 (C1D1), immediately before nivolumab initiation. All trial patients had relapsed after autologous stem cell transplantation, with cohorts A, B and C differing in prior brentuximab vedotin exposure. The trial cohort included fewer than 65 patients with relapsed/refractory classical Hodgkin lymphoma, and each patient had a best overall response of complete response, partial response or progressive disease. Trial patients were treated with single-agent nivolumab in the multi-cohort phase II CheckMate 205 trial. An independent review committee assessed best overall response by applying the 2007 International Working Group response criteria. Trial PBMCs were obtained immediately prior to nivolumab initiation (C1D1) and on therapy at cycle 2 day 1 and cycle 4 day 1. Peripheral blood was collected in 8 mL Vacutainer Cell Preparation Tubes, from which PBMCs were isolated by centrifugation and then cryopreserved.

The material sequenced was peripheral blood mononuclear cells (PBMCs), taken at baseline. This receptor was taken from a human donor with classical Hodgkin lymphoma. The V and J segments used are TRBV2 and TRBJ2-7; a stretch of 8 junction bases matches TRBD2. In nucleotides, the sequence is TGTGCCAGCACCTCGGGACTAGAGGGCGAGCAGTACTTC. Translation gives CASTSGLEGEQYF.